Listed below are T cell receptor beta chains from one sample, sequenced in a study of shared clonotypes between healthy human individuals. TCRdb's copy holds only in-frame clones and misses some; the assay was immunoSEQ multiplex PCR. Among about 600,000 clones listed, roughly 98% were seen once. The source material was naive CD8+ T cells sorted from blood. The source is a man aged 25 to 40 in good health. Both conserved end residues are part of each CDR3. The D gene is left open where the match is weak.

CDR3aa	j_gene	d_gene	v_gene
CASSEVDRATEAFF	TRBJ1-1	NA	TRBV2
CASSPRREAYEQYF	TRBJ2-7	NA	TRBV18
CASSLAVSGVYNEQFF	TRBJ2-1	TRBD2	TRBV5-1
CASSPWDRRAVDTQYF	TRBJ2-3	NA	TRBV7-2
CASHGTRIYEQYF	TRBJ2-7	NA	TRBV27
CAVVSQTTYNEQFF	TRBJ2-1	NA	TRBV28
CASSAETSGRAPTGELFF	TRBJ2-2	TRBD2	TRBV2
CASSLVGGLSYEQYF	TRBJ2-7	NA	TRBV7-9
CASSSRDEIYEQYF	TRBJ2-7	NA	TRBV7-8
CASSLAPWEWDNEQFF	TRBJ2-1	NA	TRBV7-9
CATSRGWDQPQHF	TRBJ1-5	NA	TRBV15
CASSFLGEKLFF	TRBJ1-4	NA	TRBV7-2
CASSLEARTSNQPQHF	TRBJ1-5	NA	TRBV7-8
CASSQGLAVGAAGELFF	TRBJ2-2	TRBD2	TRBV4-3
CSVETPGGYEQYF	TRBJ2-7	NA	TRBV29-1
CATSREPWDRETNTGELFF	TRBJ2-2	TRBD1	TRBV15
CASRGSSGAYEQYF	TRBJ2-7	NA	TRBV5-1
CASESAGGPGLKQYF	TRBJ2-3	TRBD2	TRBV27
CASSKGGSKPSTDTQYF	TRBJ2-3	NA	TRBV21-1
CASSPRVIAGARTDTQYF	TRBJ2-3	TRBD2	TRBV9
CASSRVFLDGAFF	TRBJ1-1	NA	TRBV11-2
CASRQTGISKNIQYF	TRBJ2-4	NA	TRBV7-2
CASSGPQETQYF	TRBJ2-5	NA	TRBV19
CASSVGSGASVIYGYTF	TRBJ1-2	NA	TRBV9
CASSLAGMGKETQYF	TRBJ2-5	NA	TRBV5-1
CASSFLPGGDTQYF	TRBJ2-3	NA	TRBV11-2
CASSDSGGPYEQYF	TRBJ2-7	TRBD2	TRBV25-1
CASSLGGMQFF	TRBJ2-1	NA	TRBV5-1
CSVSHTEAFF	TRBJ1-1	NA	TRBV29-1
CSVDGLAAYNEQFF	TRBJ2-1	TRBD2	TRBV29-1
CASSNTFDEQFF	TRBJ2-1	NA	TRBV6-5
CASSLEVGQNTEAFF	TRBJ1-1	NA	TRBV5-4
CASSVQREGWELFF	TRBJ2-2	TRBD2	TRBV9
CASSKPGLARTGELFF	TRBJ2-2	TRBD2	TRBV27
CASSFGQGSNQPQHF	TRBJ1-5	TRBD1	TRBV7-9
CASSGGTVENYGYTF	TRBJ1-2	TRBD1	TRBV25-1
CASSFGRISSYEQYF	TRBJ2-7	NA	TRBV7-2
CASSLDLAGPYEQYF	TRBJ2-7	TRBD2	TRBV5-6
CASSQDSGVPYNEQFF	TRBJ2-1	TRBD2	TRBV4-3
CASRQGGPSSYNEQFF	TRBJ2-1	TRBD1	TRBV9
CASSQMGTGGYTF	TRBJ1-2	NA	TRBV27
CASSSGSSGGYTF	TRBJ1-2	NA	TRBV25-1
CASSSLSGLYEQYF	TRBJ2-7	NA	TRBV7-2
CASSPGTGGDTEQFF	TRBJ2-1	TRBD2	TRBV7-9
CASSFYGNEQFF	TRBJ2-1	NA	TRBV11-2
CASSPLIQGAEAFF	TRBJ1-1	TRBD1	TRBV10-2
CSVGGISSYEQYF	TRBJ2-7	NA	TRBV29-1
CASSSLTSGSARSSYEQYF	TRBJ2-7	TRBD2	TRBV7-9
CAWSPGGTEAFF	TRBJ1-1	NA	TRBV30